This TCR beta chain emerged from a study of blood T cell repertoires in COVID-19 (TCRdb year 2020). Regarding the complete study: Samples from collaborators originated in the United States, Italy and Spain and spanned both the acute and convalescent phases of COVID-19. The prospective study material was composed of cDNA or gDNA derived from T cells, B-cell-depleted T cells, or PBMCs. Deeply sampled blood TCRbeta repertoires from subjects exposed to, actively infected with, or recovered from COVID-19 were included in the dataset. The repertoires were released in a freely available public database intended as a resource for research on the immune response to SARS-CoV-2. Samples came from the ongoing ImmuneRACE study (first 160 participants) plus 1,254 subjects from 6 global collaborators. Sample metadata almost always included a de-identified subject ID, COVID-19 status, age in years and sex. HLA class I and class II types, where available, came from metadata supplied by the sample provider rather than from assay-based typing. Paper-wide results and their limitations: How much clinical and demographic metadata was included differed by source and by participant, and the metadata was provided uncurated.

As for this clone: It has no known antigen specificity. The input lacks base qualities; no much larger clone sits a single base away.

The immunoSEQ Assay, a bias-controlled multiplex PCR, was used to amplify TCRbeta CDR3 regions from genomic DNA. In the authors' own workflow: Nucleated cell counts per sample were estimated from amplification of reference gene primers within the assay. To quantify the absolute abundance of each unique TCRbeta CDR3 rearrangement, sequence reads were collapsed and filtered. For each sample, productive Simpson clonality was calculated as the square root of Simpson's diversity index over productive rearrangements. The table comes from immuneACCESS by way of TCRdb, which keeps in-frame sequences with V and J called. Part of the clones is missing from these tables; in studies checked, under half for an unresolved V gene and the rest for unknown reasons. V and J calls and clone size are given by that table; D and trimming were obtained from the DNA. Within this sample are around 140,000 clones, with 75% to 85% of them counted one time only. The top ten hold roughly 10% of the sample.

Each collaborating institution followed its own protocols to collect whole blood in K2EDTA tubes. Collaborator samples were shipped for TCRbeta analysis as frozen whole blood, isolated PBMCs, or DNA extracted from either sample type. Trimming takes 4 bases from V and 6 bases from J, and the germline ends sit 13 bases apart. Including cysteine and phenylalanine, the CDR3 has 14 amino acids. Of all the DNA, just the CDR3 is kept, 42 bases in frame from base 1. According to the germline V gene (reference sequence), CDR1 reads LGHDT and CDR2 reads YNNKEL. The rearrangement combines TRBV3-1 (or the pseudogene TRBV3-2) with TRBJ2-1; 6 matching bases give a weak D call of TRBD2. The receptor was isolated from a man aged 55 to 69 with active or convalescent COVID-19. Material for sequencing was peripheral blood. The DNA sequence is as follows: TGTGCCAGCAGCCCGGTGGGACTCAGCAATGAGCAGTTCTTC. This gives the protein CASSPVGLSNEQFF.